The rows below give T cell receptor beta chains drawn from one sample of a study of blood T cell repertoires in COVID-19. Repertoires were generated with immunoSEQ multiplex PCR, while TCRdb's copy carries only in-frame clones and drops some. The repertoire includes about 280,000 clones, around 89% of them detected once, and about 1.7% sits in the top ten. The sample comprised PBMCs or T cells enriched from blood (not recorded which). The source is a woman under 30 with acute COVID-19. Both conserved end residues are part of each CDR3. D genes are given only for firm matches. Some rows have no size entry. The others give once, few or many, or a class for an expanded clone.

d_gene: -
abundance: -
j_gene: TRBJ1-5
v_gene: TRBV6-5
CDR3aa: CASSSREGPVNQPQHF
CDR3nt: TGTGCCAGCAGTTCCAGGGAGGGACCAGTCAATCAGCCCCAGCATTTT

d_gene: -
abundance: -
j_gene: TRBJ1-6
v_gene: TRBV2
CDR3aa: CASSAEQGRSPLHF
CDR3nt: TGTGCCAGCAGTGCTGAACAGGGACGCTCACCCCTCCACTTT

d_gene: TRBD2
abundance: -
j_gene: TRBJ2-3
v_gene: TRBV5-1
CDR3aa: CASSLEAGADTQYF
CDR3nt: TGCGCCAGCAGCTTGGAAGCGGGAGCAGATACGCAGTATTTT

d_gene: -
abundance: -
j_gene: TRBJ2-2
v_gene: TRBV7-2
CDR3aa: CASSFISTRVSGELFF
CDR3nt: TGTGCCAGCAGCTTTATCAGTACCAGGGTGTCCGGGGAGCTGTTTTTT

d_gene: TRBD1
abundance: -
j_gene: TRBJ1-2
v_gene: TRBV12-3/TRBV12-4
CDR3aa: CASSRGQVDGYTF
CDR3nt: TGTGCCAGCAGTAGGGGACAGGTGGACGGCTACACCTTC

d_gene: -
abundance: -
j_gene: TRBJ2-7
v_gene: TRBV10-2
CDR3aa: CASIQGYEQYF
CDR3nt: TGCGCCAGCATCCAGGGCTACGAGCAGTACTTC

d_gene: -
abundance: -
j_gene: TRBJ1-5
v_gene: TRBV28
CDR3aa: CASDRQSPKNQPQHF
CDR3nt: TGTGCCAGTGATAGACAGTCCCCCAAAAATCAGCCCCAGCATTTT

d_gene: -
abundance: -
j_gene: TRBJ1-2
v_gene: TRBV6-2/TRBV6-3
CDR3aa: CASSSSDDRQRTDGYTF
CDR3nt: TGTGCCAGCAGTTCTTCAGACGACAGACAAAGAACGGATGGCTACACCTTC

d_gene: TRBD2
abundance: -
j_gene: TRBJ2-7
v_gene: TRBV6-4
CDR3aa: CASSDSSGGSYEQYF
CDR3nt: TGTGCCAGCAGTGACTCGTCGGGAGGTTCCTACGAGCAGTACTTC

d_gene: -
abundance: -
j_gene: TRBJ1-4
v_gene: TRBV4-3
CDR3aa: CASAPGTGIYEKLFF
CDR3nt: TGCGCCAGCGCGCCTGGGACTGGGATTTATGAAAAACTGTTTTTT

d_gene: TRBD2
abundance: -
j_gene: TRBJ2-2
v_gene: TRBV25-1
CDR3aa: CASSELGGGLSTGELFF
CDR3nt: TGTGCCAGCAGTGAATTGGGCGGGGGGCTTAGCACCGGGGAGCTGTTTTTT

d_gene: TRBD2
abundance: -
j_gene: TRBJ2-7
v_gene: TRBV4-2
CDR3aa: CASSQLLAGAEEQYF
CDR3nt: TGTGCCAGCAGCCAGTTACTAGCGGGAGCCGAAGAGCAGTACTTC

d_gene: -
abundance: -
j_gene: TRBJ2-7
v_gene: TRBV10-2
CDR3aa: CASSHRGGLNYEQYF
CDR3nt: TGCGCCAGCAGCCACAGGGGAGGCCTCAACTACGAGCAGTACTTC

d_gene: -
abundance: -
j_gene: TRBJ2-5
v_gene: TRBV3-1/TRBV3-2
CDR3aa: CASSLRTSQETQYF
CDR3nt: TGTGCCAGCAGCCTGCGGACATCTCAAGAGACCCAGTACTTC

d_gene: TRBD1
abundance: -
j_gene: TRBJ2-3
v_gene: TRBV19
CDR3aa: CASSIFGTGNEDTQYF
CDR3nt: TGTGCCAGTAGTATTTTTGGGACAGGGAACGAAGATACGCAGTATTTT

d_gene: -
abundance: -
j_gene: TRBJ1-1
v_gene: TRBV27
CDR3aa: CASTPTPDRANTEAFF
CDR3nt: TGTGCCAGCACCCCAACGCCCGACAGAGCGAACACTGAAGCTTTCTTT

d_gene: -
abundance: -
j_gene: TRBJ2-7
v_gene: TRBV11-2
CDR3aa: CASSLDIDRAYEQYF
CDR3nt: TGTGCCAGCAGCTTAGATATCGACAGAGCCTACGAGCAGTACTTC

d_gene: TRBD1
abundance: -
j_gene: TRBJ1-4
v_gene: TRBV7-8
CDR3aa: CASSLQGTEKLFF
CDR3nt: TGTGCCAGCAGCCTACAGGGGACTGAAAAACTGTTTTTT

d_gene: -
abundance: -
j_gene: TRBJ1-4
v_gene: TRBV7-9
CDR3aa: CASSLATGYDEKLFF
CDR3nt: TGTGCCAGCAGCTTAGCCACAGGGTATGATGAAAAACTGTTTTTT

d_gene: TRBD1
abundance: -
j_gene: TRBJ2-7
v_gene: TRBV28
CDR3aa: CASSFTGVPPYEQYF
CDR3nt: TGTGCCAGCAGTTTCACAGGGGTCCCGCCTTACGAGCAGTACTTC

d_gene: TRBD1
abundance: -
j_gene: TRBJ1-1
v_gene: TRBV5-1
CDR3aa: CASSTDRASTPNTEAFF
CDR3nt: TGCGCCAGCAGCACCGACAGGGCTTCTACTCCGAACACTGAAGCTTTCTTT

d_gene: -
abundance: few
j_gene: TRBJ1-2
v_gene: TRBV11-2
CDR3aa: CASSLDQGGYYGYTF
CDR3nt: TGTGCCAGCAGCTTAGATCAGGGAGGGTACTATGGCTACACCTTC

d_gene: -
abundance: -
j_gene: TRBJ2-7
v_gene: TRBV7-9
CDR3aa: CASSRRMELAYEQYF
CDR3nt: TGTGCCAGCAGCCGGAGGATGGAGCTAGCCTACGAGCAGTACTTC

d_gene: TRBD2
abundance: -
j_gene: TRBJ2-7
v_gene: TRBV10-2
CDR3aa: CASSESGTSYEQYF
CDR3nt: TGCGCCAGCAGTGAGTCGGGGACTAGCTACGAGCAGTACTTC

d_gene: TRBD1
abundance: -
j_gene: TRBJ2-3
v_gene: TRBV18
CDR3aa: CASSPQTGRGDTQYF
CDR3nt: TGTGCCAGCTCACCACAGACAGGGAGAGGGGATACGCAGTATTTT

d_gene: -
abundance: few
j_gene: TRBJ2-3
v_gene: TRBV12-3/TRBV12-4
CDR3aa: CASSWQSTDTQYF
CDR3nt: TGTGCCAGCAGTTGGCAGAGCACAGATACGCAGTATTTT

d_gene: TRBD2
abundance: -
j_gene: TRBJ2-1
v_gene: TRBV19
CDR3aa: CASSDYRGTSQVNEQFF
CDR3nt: TGTGCCAGTAGCGATTACCGGGGGACTAGCCAAGTCAATGAGCAGTTCTTC

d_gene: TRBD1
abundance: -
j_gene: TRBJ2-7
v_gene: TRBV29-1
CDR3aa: CSATGTGAYEQYF
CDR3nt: TGCAGCGCTACGGGGACAGGGGCCTACGAGCAGTACTTC

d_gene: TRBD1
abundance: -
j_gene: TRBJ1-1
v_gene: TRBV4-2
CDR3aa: CASSQEPGTGGSEAFF
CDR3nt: TGTGCCAGCAGCCAAGAGCCCGGGACAGGGGGCAGTGAAGCTTTCTTT

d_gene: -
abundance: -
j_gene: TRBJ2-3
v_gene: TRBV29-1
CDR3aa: CSVERVQDTQYF
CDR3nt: TGCAGCGTTGAGAGGGTTCAGGATACGCAGTATTTT

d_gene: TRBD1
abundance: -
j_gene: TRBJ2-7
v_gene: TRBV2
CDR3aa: CASRNLGQSYEQYF
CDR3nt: TGTGCCAGCAGAAATTTGGGACAGTCCTACGAGCAGTACTTC

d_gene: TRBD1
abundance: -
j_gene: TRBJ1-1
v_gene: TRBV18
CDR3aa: CASSRTGVNTEAFF
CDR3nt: TGTGCCAGCTCACGGACAGGGGTGAACACTGAAGCTTTCTTT

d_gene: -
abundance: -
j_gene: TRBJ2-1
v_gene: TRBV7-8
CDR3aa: CASSTTKYNEQFF
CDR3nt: TGTGCCAGCAGCACGACTAAATACAATGAGCAGTTCTTC

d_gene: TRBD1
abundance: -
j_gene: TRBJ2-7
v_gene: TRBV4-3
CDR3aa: CASSHEGARGYEQYF
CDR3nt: TGCGCCAGCAGCCATGAGGGGGCGAGGGGCTACGAGCAGTACTTC

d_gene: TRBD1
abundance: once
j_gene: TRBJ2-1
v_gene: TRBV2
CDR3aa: CAGLQGASDEQFF
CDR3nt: TGTGCCGGATTACAGGGGGCTTCGGATGAGCAGTTCTTC

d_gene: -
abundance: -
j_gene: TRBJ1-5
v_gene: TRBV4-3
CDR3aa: CASSQYRGGGGNQPQHF
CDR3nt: TGCGCCAGCAGCCAGTATCGGGGGGGTGGTGGCAATCAGCCCCAGCATTTT

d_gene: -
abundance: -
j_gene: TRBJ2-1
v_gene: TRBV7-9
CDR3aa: CASSRRVDNEQFF
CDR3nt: TGTGCCAGCAGCAGGAGGGTCGACAATGAGCAGTTCTTC

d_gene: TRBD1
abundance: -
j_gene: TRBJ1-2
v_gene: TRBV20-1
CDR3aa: CSASRQGSDGYTF
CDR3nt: TGCAGTGCTAGTCGACAGGGGTCGGATGGCTACACCTTC

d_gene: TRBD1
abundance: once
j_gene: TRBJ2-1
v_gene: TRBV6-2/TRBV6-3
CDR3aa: CASSYFGTGSSYQFF
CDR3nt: TGTGCCAGCAGTTACTTCGGGACAGGGTCTTCTTATCAGTTCTTC

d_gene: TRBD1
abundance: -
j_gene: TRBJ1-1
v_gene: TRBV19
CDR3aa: CASSPWTGLMNTEAFF
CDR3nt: TGTGCCAGTAGTCCGTGGACAGGGCTCATGAACACTGAAGCTTTCTTT

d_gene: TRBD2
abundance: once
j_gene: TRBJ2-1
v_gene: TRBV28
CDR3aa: CASSQAGGNNEQFF
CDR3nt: TGTGCCAGCAGTCAAGCGGGAGGGAACAATGAGCAGTTCTTC

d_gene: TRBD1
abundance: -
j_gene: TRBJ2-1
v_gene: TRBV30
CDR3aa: CAWSTRQGRNEQFF
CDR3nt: TGTGCCTGGAGTACCCGACAGGGCCGAAATGAGCAGTTCTTC

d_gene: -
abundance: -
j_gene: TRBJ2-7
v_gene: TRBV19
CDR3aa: CASSVAGSYEQYF
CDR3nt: TGTGCCAGTAGTGTTGCAGGTTCCTACGAGCAGTACTTC

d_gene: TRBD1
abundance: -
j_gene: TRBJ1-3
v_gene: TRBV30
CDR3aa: CAWSTGTGFSGNTIYF
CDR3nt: TGTGCCTGGAGCACCGGGACAGGGTTCTCTGGAAACACCATATATTTT

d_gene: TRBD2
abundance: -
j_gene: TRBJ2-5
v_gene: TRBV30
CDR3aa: CAWSVLSGLAGDGETQYF
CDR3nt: TGTGCCTGGAGTGTACTCTCGGGACTAGCGGGAGACGGAGAGACCCAGTACTTC

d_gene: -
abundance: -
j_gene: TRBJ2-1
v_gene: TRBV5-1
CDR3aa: CASSLTGESFDEQFF
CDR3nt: TGCGCCAGCAGCTTAACGGGAGAGTCTTTCGATGAGCAGTTCTTC

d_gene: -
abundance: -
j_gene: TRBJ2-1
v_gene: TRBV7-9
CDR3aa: CASSEGVGDSLPQFF
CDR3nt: TGTGCCAGCAGCGAGGGAGTGGGGGACTCCCTCCCCCAGTTCTTC

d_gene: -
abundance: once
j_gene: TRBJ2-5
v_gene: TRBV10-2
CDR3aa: CASRKAVQETQYF
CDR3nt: TGCGCCAGCAGAAAGGCGGTTCAAGAGACCCAGTACTTC

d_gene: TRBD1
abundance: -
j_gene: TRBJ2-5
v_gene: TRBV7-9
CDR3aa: CASSPDRETQYF
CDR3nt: TGTGCCAGCAGCCCGGACAGGGAGACCCAGTACTTC

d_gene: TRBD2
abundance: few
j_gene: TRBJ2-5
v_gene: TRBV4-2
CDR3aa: CASSPTSGIKETQYF
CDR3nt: TGTGCCAGCAGCCCGACTAGCGGGATAAAGGAGACCCAGTACTTC

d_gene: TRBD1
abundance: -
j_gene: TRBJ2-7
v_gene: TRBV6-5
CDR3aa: CASSRDRRYEQYF
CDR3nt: TGTGCCAGCAGTCGGGACAGGAGGTACGAGCAGTACTTC

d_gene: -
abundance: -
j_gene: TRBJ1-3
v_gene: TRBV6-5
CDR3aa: CASSLTLGAGLYF
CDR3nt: TGTGCCAGCAGCCTCACCCTTGGGGCTGGTTTATATTTT

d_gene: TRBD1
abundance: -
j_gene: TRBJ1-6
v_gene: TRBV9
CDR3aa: CASSYQQGVASPLHF
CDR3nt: TGTGCCAGCAGCTACCAACAGGGGGTGGCTTCACCCCTCCACTTT